This record covers a single TCR beta chain. This record belongs to a study of OX40 agonist ivuxolimab in advanced cancers. Trimming removed 0 bases from V and 3 bases from J; junction bases left unmatched: 1. Looked up from germline, CDR1 is LNHNV and CDR2 is YYDKDF (reference sequence). The CDR3 loop spans 14 amino acids. Profiling relied on immunoSEQ multiplex PCR, and the TCRdb table lists in-frame clones only, not all of them. The repertoire has about 58,000 clones, roughly 89% of them found once; the top ten carry 0.77%. The TCR comes from an adult with an advanced solid tumor such as melanoma, head and neck, liver or kidney cancer. The specimen comprised CD4+ or CD8+ T cells sorted from blood, sampled in a trial of the OX40 agonist ivuxolimab. The chain couples TRBV15 to TRBJ2-7; TRBD2 matches 8 bases. The CDR3 DNA follows: TGTGCCACCAGCAGAGACCGGGGGGGCTACGAGCAGTACTTC. Translated, it gives CATSRDRGGYEQYF. Using reference TRBV15 and TRBJ2-7 for the parts outside the CDR3, the full variable domain is DAMVIQNPRYQVTQFGKPVTLSCSQTLNHNVMYWYQQKSSQAPKLLFHYYDKDFNNEADTPDNFQSRRPNTSFCFLDIRSPGLGDTAMYLCATSRDRGGYEQYFGPGTRLTVT.